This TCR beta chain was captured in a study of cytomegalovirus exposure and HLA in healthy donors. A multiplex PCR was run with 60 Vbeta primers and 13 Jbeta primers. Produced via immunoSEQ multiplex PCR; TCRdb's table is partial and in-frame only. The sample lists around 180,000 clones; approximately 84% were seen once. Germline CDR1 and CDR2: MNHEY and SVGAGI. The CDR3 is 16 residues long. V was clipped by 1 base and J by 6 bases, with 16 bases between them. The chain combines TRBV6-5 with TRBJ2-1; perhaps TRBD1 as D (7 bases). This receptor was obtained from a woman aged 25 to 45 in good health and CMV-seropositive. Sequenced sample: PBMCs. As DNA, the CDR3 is TGTGCCAGCAGTTACTTCTTAGGCCAGGGGGGCAATGAGCAGTTCTTC. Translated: CASSYFLGQGGNEQFF.